These 27 T cell receptor beta chains were all obtained from the same sample, sequenced in a study of lymphopenia after photon versus proton radiotherapy. Measured with immunoSEQ multiplex PCR; TCRdb has only the in-frame clones, and not every one. The repertoire includes approximately 45,000 clones, 65% to 90% of them detected once, and approximately 2% sits in the top ten. Material: peripheral blood, obtained from a patient treated with photon-based radiotherapy. The receptor set was obtained from a man aged 35-49 years with gastric cancer.

This sequence joins TRBV7-2 and TRBJ1-2; TRBD1 matches at 7 bases. This CDR3 spans 15 amino acids. Germline CDR1 reads SGHTA; CDR2 reads FQGNSA. J lost 7 bases, V lost 1 base, and 9 bases had no gene match. CDR3 residues: CASSLGVPTGSGYTF. CDR3 nucleotides: TGTGCCAGCAGCTTAGGGGTCCCGACAGGGTCTGGCTACACCTTC. Full variable domain (remainder filled in from reference TRBV7-2 and TRBJ1-2): GAGVSQSPSNKVTEKGKDVELRCDPISGHTALYWYRQSLGQGLEFLIYFQGNSAPDKSGLPSDRFSAERTGGSVSTLTIQRTQQEDSAVYLCASSLGVPTGSGYTFGSGTRLTVV.

About this clone: The same CDR3 arises from other DNA sequences in this sample as well. This chain uses TRBV4-1 with TRBJ1-2, with no clear D. The CDR3 loop spans 15 amino acids. The V gene lost 1 base and the J gene lost 2 bases, with 11 bases spanning the gap. Germline-derived CDR1 and CDR2 are MGHRA and YSYEKL. This CDR3 reads CASSQAPGENYGYTF. The DNA of the CDR3 is TGCGCCAGCAGCCAAGCCCCAGGAGAGAACTATGGCTACACCTTC.

The chain is built from TRBV5-3 and TRBJ2-5; 9 nucleotides align to TRBD1. TRBV5-3 is an ORF, with its function uncertain. J gave up 1 base and V 0 bases, and 4 bases lay outside the gene matches. There are 16 residues in the CDR3. The DNA of the CDR3 is TGTGCCAGAAGCTTGGCTGGGACAGGGACCCAAGAGACCCAGTACTTC. Protein sequence: CARSLAGTGTQETQYF.

This chain joins TRBV7-3 and TRBJ1-2; D is ambiguous. In germline, CDR1 is SGHTA, CDR2 FQGTGA. The CDR3 sequence is 14 residues long. Trimming left V 4 bases short and J 6 bases short, with 15 bases between. The CDR3 DNA sequence: TGTGCCAGCAGCTCCGACGGGCCCCGGGATGGCTACACCTTC. Translation gives CASSSDGPRDGYTF.

The V gene is TRBV7-6, the J gene TRBJ1-1; no clear D. V lost 2 bases, J lost 2 bases, and 0 bases lay in between. CDR3 length equals 11 residues. Germline-derived CDR1 and CDR2 are SGHVS and FNYEAQ. The CDR3 DNA reads as TGTGCCAGCAGCTTAAACACTGAAGCTTTCTTT. Translated, it gives CASSLNTEAFF. Drawing the rest from reference TRBV7-6 and TRBJ1-1, the complete variable domain is GAGVSQSPRYKVTKRGQDVALRCDPISGHVSLYWYRQALGQGPEFLTYFNYEAQQDKSGLPNDRFSAERPEGSISTLTIQRTEQRDSAMYRCASSLNTEAFFGQGTRLTVV.

This chain links TRBV15 with TRBJ1-2; D not certain. V gave up 0 bases and J gave up 12 bases, with 17 bases separating them. The CDR3 extends over 14 amino acids. Germline CDR1 is LNHNV and CDR2 is YYDKDF (reference sequence). The CDR3 region has the DNA TGTGCCACCAGCAGAGATCTCGGTCATCTCGGAAACACCTTC. Protein sequence: CATSRDLGHLGNTF. Looking up the rest from reference TRBV15 and TRBJ1-2 gives the full variable domain: DAMVIQNPRYQVTQFGKPVTLSCSQTLNHNVMYWYQQKSSQAPKLLFHYYDKDFNNEADTPDNFQSRRPNTSFCFLDIRSPGLGDTAMYLCATSRDLGHLGNTFGSGTRLTVV.

V usage is TRBV6-5 and J usage is TRBJ1-2; D unresolved. Germline CDR1 is MNHEY and CDR2 is SVGAGI. The CDR3 contains 11 residues. Trimming stripped 8 bases from V and 8 bases from J, with 12 bases between. The CDR3 nucleotides read TGTGCCAGCGGAAACGGAGCGGGCTACACCTTC. Encoded protein: CASGNGAGYTF.

The chain employs TRBV4-1 and TRBJ2-7, with a possible D match to TRBD1 (5 bases). CDR1 MGHRA and CDR2 YSYEKL come from the germline V gene. The CDR3 runs 15 residues. Trimming took 5 bases from V and 2 from J, leaving 16 bases between them. The CDR3 spells CASSLNPTVAYEQYF. CDR3 coding DNA: TGCGCCAGCAGCTTGAACCCGACAGTCGCCTACGAGCAGTACTTC.

The rearrangement links TRBV9 to TRBJ1-4, with 11 bases identical to TRBD1. CDR3 length: 15 amino acids. In germline, CDR1 is SGDLS, CDR2 YYNGEE. With V trimmed by 3 bases and J by 8 bases, 6 bases remained unmatched. CDR3 sequence reads: CASSATGTGGEKLFF. CDR3 nucleotide sequence: TGTGCCAGCAGCGCCACCGGGACAGGGGGAGAAAAACTGTTTTTT.

V usage is TRBV5-5 and J usage is TRBJ1-6, with a tentative D call TRBD1 (5 bases). The CDR3 runs 15 residues. V gave up 2 bases and J gave up 8 bases, with 14 bases separating them. CDR1 and CDR2 from the germline V gene are SGHKS and YYEKEE (reference sequence). CDR3 residues: CASSFFWTPDSPLHF. DNA for the CDR3: TGTGCCAGCAGCTTTTTTTGGACACCAGATTCACCCCTCCACTTT.

The chain links TRBV5-1 to TRBJ2-3; 7 nucleotides agree with TRBD1. Germline V gene data show CDR1 as SGHRS and CDR2 as YFSETQ. The length of the CDR3 is 15 residues. V lost 5 bases and J lost 3; bases outside the gene matches: 9. The CDR3 sequence: CASRTPKTGTDTQYF. The CDR3 nucleotides read TGCGCCAGCAGGACCCCGAAGACAGGGACAGATACGCAGTATTTT. Combining the CDR3 with reference TRBV5-1 and TRBJ2-3 gives the whole variable domain KAGVTQTPRYLIKTRGQQVTLSCSPISGHRSVSWYQQTPGQGLQFLFEYFSETQRNKGNFPGRFSGRQFSNSRSEMNVSTLELGDSALYLCASRTPKTGTDTQYFGPGTRLTVL.

The chain combines TRBV19 with TRBJ2-2, with D unresolved. Germline CDR1 LNHDA, CDR2 SQIVND (reference sequence). CDR3 size: 14 residues. The V end lost 5 bases, the J end lost 5 bases, and 12 bases lay between the germline ends. The chain's CDR3 is CASSVERRTGELFF. CDR3 coding DNA: TGTGCCAGTAGTGTCGAACGACGGACCGGGGAGCTGTTTTTT. The full variable domain, its missing parts supplied by reference TRBV19 and TRBJ2-2, is DGGITQSPKYLFRKEGQNVTLSCEQNLNHDAMYWYRQDPGQGLRLIYYSQIVNDFQKGDIAEGYSVSREKKESFPLTVTSAQKNPTAFYLCASSVERRTGELFFGEGSRLTVL.

The V call is TRBV10-3, the J call TRBJ2-3; TRBD1 aligns across 7 bases. V dropped 2 bases and J dropped 4; count of bases not matched to a gene: 15. Per germline, CDR1 ENHRY and CDR2 SYGVKD. CDR3 length: 18 residues. CDR3 sequence: CAISEPITTGDASDTQYF. The CDR3 DNA follows: TGTGCCATCAGTGAGCCTATCACTACAGGGGACGCATCAGATACGCAGTATTTT.

V usage is TRBV4-1 and J usage is TRBJ1-1; TRBD1 matches 9 bases. This CDR3 has 17 amino acids. J gave up 3 bases and V 3 bases, and 11 bases lay outside the gene matches. Germline assignment: CDR1 MGHRA and CDR2 YSYEKL. The CDR3 protein is CASSHSQGAGHYTEAFF. The CDR3 DNA sequence: TGCGCCAGCAGCCATTCACAGGGGGCAGGTCATTACACTGAAGCTTTCTTT.

The V and J genes are TRBV5-8 and TRBJ1-5; TRBD1 is a possible D gene (5 bases). The ends were cut back, 3 bases at V and 0 bases at J, with 10 bases in the middle. CDR3 size: 15 residues. Germline V gives CDR1 SGHTS, CDR2 YDEGEE. CDR3 sequence reads: CASSSGAVSNQPQHF. Written as DNA, the CDR3 is TGTGCCAGCAGCTCTGGGGCAGTTAGCAATCAGCCCCAGCATTTT.

The chain recombines TRBV7-6 with TRBJ2-3, with D maybe TRBD2 (5 bases). CDR3 length: 15 residues. Between the trimmed V and J ends, which lost 1 base and 1 base, there was a span of 9 bases. Looked up from germline, CDR1 is SGHVS and CDR2 is FNYEAQ. CDR3 residues: CASSLVGSGTDTQYF. The CDR3 DNA follows: TGTGCCAGCAGCTTAGTTGGTAGCGGCACAGATACGCAGTATTTT.

V usage is TRBV21-1 and J usage is TRBJ2-5. TRBV21-1 is tagged as a pseudogene. The CDR3 consists of 14 residues. The CDR3 coding sequence is TGTGCCAGCCCAACGTTCGGGGGCGCGAAGACCCAGTACTTC. Translation: CASPTFGGAKTQYF.

The chain links TRBV29-1 to TRBJ2-1, with D perhaps matching TRBD1 (6 bases). The V gene's germline CDR1 is SQVTM and CDR2 ANQGSEA. The CDR3 totals 12 residues. Trimming removed 6 bases from V and 5 bases from J, with 11 bases in between. Here the CDR3 DNA reads TGCAGCGTACACAGGGCAGACAATGAGCAGTTCTTC. This gives the protein CSVHRADNEQFF.

The genes are TRBV12-5 and TRBJ2-7; 9 bases are a match to TRBD1. Germline V lookup: CDR1 LGHNT, CDR2 FRNRAP. The junction had 13 bases not matched to a gene; V was cut back by 4 bases and J by 6 bases. This CDR3 has 16 residues. The CDR3: CASGSFLDRGGGEQYF. The CDR3 nucleotides are TGTGCTAGTGGTTCTTTCTTGGACAGGGGAGGAGGCGAGCAGTACTTC.

This clone occurred once. The rearrangement links TRBV6-5 to TRBJ1-1, with no clear D. V shed 7 bases and J shed 1 base, with 10 bases lying between them. Germline lookup yields CDR1 MNHEY and CDR2 SVGAGI. The CDR3 extends over 13 amino acids. CDR3 bases: TGTGCCAGCACCGGACCCGGGAACACTGAAGCTTTCTTT. It translates to CASTGPGNTEAFF.

DNA for the CDR3: TGTGCCAGCAGCGCGGGGATTATCGACCACGAGCAGTACTTC. The encoded protein is CASSAGIIDHEQYF. The chain recombines TRBV9 with TRBJ2-7, with D maybe TRBD2 (5 bases). The V end lost 3 bases, the J end lost 5 bases, and 15 bases lay between the germline ends. The CDR3 consists of 14 residues. From germline, CDR1 is SGDLS and CDR2 YYNGEE.

This clone was seen a single time. The genes are TRBV18 and TRBJ1-1; D ambiguous. The CDR3 totals 14 residues. CDR1 KGHSH and CDR2 LQKENI come from the germline V gene. Trimming removed 1 base at V and 4 bases at J, with 10 bases between. CDR3 loop: CASSPLTTGTEAFF. DNA for the CDR3: TGTGCCAGCTCACCACTAACGACGGGCACTGAAGCTTTCTTT.

This chain connects TRBV6-6 to TRBJ2-7; 7 bases match TRBD1. Looked up from germline, CDR1 is MNHNY and CDR2 is SVGAGI (reference sequence). The V and J ends lost 2 bases and 0 bases, in that order; junction bases with no gene match: 7. The CDR3 spans 16 residues. CDR3 nucleotide sequence: TGTGCCAGCAGTTACCTGAGACAGGGATTCTCCTACGAGCAGTACTTC. Amino acid sequence: CASSYLRQGFSYEQYF.

V is TRBV11-2 and J is TRBJ2-1, with D perhaps matching TRBD2 (7 bases). Per the germline V gene, CDR1 is SGHAT and CDR2 is FQNNGV. V was pared by 5 bases and J by 7 bases, with 15 bases between. This CDR3 has 14 residues. The CDR3 DNA is TGTGCCAGCAGCGTCGGGGGGCCGGGAAATGAGCAGTTCTTC. It specifies CASSVGGPGNEQFF.

This clone was observed a single time. The rearrangement links TRBV19 to TRBJ1-5; unclear D gene. V was cut by 4 bases and J by 3 bases, with 19 bases left in between. The CDR3 extends over 17 amino acids. Germline V gene data show CDR1 as LNHDA and CDR2 as SQIVND (reference sequence). CDR3 in amino acids: CASSTRVLTRDNQPQHF. The CDR3 DNA reads TGTGCCAGTAGTACACGGGTCCTGACGAGGGACAATCAGCCCCAGCATTTT.

This clone was picked up one time. The genes are TRBV19 and TRBJ1-6; no clear D. Trimming cost V 5 bases and J 4 bases, with 3 bases left between them. Germline CDR1 LNHDA, CDR2 SQIVND (reference sequence). The CDR3 sequence is 12 residues long. The CDR3 DNA sequence: TGTGCCAGTAGTTGGTATAATTCACCCCTCCACTTT. Its translation: CASSWYNSPLHF.

V gene TRBV30 combines with J gene TRBJ2-7; D unresolved. The germline gives CDR1 GTSNPN, CDR2 SVGIG (reference sequence). This CDR3 is 12 amino acids long. V lost 0 bases and J lost 3, with 6 bases in between. CDR3 sequence (DNA): TGTGCCTGGAGTGTGCTCGGCTACGAGCAGTACTTC. Translation gives CAWSVLGYEQYF.